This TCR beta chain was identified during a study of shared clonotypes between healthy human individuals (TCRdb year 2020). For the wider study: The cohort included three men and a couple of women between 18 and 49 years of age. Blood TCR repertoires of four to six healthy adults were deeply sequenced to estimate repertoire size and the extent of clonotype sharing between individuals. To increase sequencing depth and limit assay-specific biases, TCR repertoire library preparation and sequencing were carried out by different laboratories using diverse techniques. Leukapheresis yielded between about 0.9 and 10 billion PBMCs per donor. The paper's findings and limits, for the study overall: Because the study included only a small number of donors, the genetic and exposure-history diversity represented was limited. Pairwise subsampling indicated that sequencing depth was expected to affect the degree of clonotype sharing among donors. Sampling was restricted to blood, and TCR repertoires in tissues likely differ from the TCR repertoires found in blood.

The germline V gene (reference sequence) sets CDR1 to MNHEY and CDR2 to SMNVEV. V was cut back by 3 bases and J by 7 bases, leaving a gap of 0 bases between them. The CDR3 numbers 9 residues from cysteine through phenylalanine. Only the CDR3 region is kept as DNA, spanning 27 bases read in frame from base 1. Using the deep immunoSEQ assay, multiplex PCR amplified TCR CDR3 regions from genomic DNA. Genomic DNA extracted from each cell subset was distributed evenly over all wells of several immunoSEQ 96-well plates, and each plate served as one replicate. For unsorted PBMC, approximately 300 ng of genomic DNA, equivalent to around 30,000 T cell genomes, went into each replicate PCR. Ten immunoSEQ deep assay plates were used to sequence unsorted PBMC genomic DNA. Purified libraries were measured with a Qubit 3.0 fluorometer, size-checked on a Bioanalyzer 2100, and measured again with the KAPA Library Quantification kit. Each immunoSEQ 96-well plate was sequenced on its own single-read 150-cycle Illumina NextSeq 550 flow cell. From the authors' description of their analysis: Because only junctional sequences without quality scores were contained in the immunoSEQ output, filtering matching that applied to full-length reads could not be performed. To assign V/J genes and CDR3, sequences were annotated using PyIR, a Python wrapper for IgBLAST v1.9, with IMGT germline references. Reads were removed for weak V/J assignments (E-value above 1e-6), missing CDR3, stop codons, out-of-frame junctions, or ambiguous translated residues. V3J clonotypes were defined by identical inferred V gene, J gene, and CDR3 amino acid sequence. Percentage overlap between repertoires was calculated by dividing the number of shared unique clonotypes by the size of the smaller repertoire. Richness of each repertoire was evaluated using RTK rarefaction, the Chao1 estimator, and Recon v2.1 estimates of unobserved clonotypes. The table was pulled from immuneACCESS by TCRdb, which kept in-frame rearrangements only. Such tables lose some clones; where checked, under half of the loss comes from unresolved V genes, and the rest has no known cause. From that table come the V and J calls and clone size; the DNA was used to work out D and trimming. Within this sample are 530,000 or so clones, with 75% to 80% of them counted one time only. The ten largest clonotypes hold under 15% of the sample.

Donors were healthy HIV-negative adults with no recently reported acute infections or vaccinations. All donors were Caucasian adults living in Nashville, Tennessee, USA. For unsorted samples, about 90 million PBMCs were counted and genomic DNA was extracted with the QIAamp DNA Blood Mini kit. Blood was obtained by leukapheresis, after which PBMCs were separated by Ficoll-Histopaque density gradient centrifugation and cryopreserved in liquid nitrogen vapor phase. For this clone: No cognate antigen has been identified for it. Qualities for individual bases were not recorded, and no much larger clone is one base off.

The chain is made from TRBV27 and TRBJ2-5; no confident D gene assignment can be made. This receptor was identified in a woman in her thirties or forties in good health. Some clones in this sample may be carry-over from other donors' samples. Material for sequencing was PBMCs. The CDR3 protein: CASSLTQYF. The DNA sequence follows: TGTGCCAGCAGTTTGACCCAGTACTTC.